The sequence of this T cell receptor beta chain was determined in a study of blood T cell repertoires in COVID-19 (dated by TCRdb to the early 2020s). With regard to the full study: Recovered participants in ImmuneRACE Cohort 3 were defined as having two consecutive negative NP/OP PCR tests, clearance from a healthcare professional, or resolution of symptoms. The material from the prospective study consisted of cDNA or gDNA derived from T cells, B-cell-depleted T cells, or PBMCs. Sample metadata almost always included a de-identified subject ID, COVID-19 status, age in years and sex. Where available, HLA class I and class II types were taken from metadata supplied by the sample provider and were not determined by assay-based typing. Samples covering the acute and convalescent phases of COVID-19 were provided by collaborators in the United States, Italy and Spain. The samples were drawn from the first 160 participants of the ongoing ImmuneRACE study and from over a thousand subjects provided by 6 global collaborators. The repertoires were made available in a free public database intended to serve as a resource for research on the immune response to SARS-CoV-2. Subjects who had been exposed to COVID-19, were actively infected with it, or had recovered from it provided the deeply sampled blood TCRbeta repertoires that made up the dataset. Broader findings and caveats from the paper: How much clinical and demographic metadata was included differed by source and by participant, and the metadata was provided uncurated.

Germline trimming amounts to 2 bases on V and 4 bases on J, with 6 as the count of junction bases outside the gene matches. The CDR3 measures 16 amino acids from cysteine to phenylalanine. Solely the CDR3 DNA is kept, with 48 bases framed from the first base. CDR1 and CDR2 are drawn from the germline V gene: MNHNS, SASEGT. In the prospective study, participants were roughly 18 to 100 years old, resided in fewer than 25 geographic areas of the United States, and were enrolled through a virtual design. In the prospective study, cohorts were assigned on the basis of participant-reported clinical history obtained from a screening survey and a study questionnaire. Mobile phlebotomists in the prospective study collected whole blood, serum and a nasopharyngeal or oropharyngeal swab from every participant. Over a 2-month period, participants in the prospective study had the option of providing additional blood draws and questionnaires. Before DNA extraction, prospective study blood samples were shipped either frozen or at room temperature.

Note on this clone: The clone's antigen remains unknown. No quality values exist for individual bases; no much larger clone is one base distant.

TCRbeta CDR3 regions were amplified from genomic DNA using the immunoSEQ Assay, a bias-controlled multiplex PCR. The authors' analysis ran thus. Nucleated cell counts per sample were estimated from amplification of reference gene primers within the assay. Sequence reads were collapsed and filtered to measure the absolute abundance of every unique TCRbeta CDR3 rearrangement. For each sample, productive Simpson clonality was calculated by taking the square root of Simpson's diversity index across productive rearrangements. TCRdb stores this immuneACCESS table with in-frame sequences only. Part of the clones is absent; in the studies checked, under half of the shortfall reflects unresolved V genes, and no reason is known for the rest. The D gene and trimming were derived from the DNA, and the V and J assignments and clone size from that table. This sample comprises about 210,000 clones, roughly 91% of them detected only once. The ten largest clones take up 7.2% of the sample.

This sequence uses TRBV6-1 and TRBJ2-2; 8 central nucleotides agree with TRBD2. What was sequenced was PBMCs or T cells enriched from blood (not recorded which). The source of this sequence is a man aged 25 to 40 in a cohort exposed to, infected with or recovered from COVID-19 (not recorded which). In nucleotide form, the sequence is TGTGCCAGCAGTGAACGAAGCGGGGGTTTCACCGGGGAGCTGTTTTTT. It specifies CASSERSGGFTGELFF.